This TCR beta chain was documented in a study of regulatory T cells in long-lasting Graves disease (TCRdb year 2021). For context, the study as a whole: Patients with newly diagnosed Graves' disease had been on antithyroid drugs for under 3 months. Peripheral blood TCR sequencing and RNA sequencing compared persistent Graves' disease patients with newly diagnosed Graves' disease patients. The study was conducted in China and was registered as a clinical trial. A total of about 35 samples underwent TCR sequencing, from roughly 13 patients with persistent Graves' disease and 20 or so patients with newly diagnosed Graves' disease. The research as a whole found: A larger number of public clonotypes was shared among persistent patients (fewer than 3,000) than among newly diagnosed patients (around 890). Compared with newly diagnosed patients, persistent Graves' disease patients had lower TCR Shannon entropy and fewer highly expanded clones, which suggests clonal expansion. Sequencing and analysis were restricted to the TCR beta chain. TRBV28, TRBJ1-2 and TRBJ2-5 were preferentially used in persistent disease, while TRBV20-1 and TRBJ2-1 were favored in newly diagnosed disease. The authors noted that the small sample size was a limitation that may lower accuracy. Peripheral blood alone was examined, since thyroid tissue, which constituted the primary lesion, could not be accessed.

V is pared back by 6 bases and J by 4 bases, with 10 bases lying between the germline termini. The CDR3 numbers 13 residues from cysteine through phenylalanine. The entry retains the CDR3 DNA only, 39 bases that are in frame from base 1. The germline V gene (reference sequence) gives CDR1 as SEHNR and CDR2 as FQNEAQ. This clonotype has just a few counts. It has no known antigen specificity. No qualities accompany the bases; no much larger clone lies one base away. The time point label here, explained by the study, means: newly diagnosed GD, antithyroid drugs for less than 3 months. RNA was extracted from PBMCs in TRIzol for both TCR sequencing and RNA sequencing. Graves' disease was diagnosed according to American Thyroid Association guidelines. Patients were recruited from an endocrinology department in Xi'an, China. Each patient gave around 9 milliliters of peripheral blood, collected in an EDTA anticoagulant tube. Ficoll Paque Plus density gradient separation was used to isolate PBMCs, and no further T cell sorting was performed. An Agilent 2100 Bioanalyzer and agarose gel were used to check RNA quality, and a NanoDrop 2000 was used to measure RNA concentration.

Libraries were constructed by multiplex PCR. Sequencing used an Illumina HiSeq 4000. CDR3 regions were amplified by Arm-PCR with iRepertoire HTBI primers to construct TCR beta libraries. Gel purification was performed on PCR products prior to sequencing. Concerning the study's data processing: Across samples, 60 to 70 TRBV and 13 to 15 TRBJ segments were identified and used for gene usage analysis of CDR3 amino acid clonotypes. Filtered high-quality paired reads were merged into contigs using COPE and FqMerger. BLAST was used to align contigs to the IMGT TRBV, TRBD and TRBJ reference genes, and CDR3 was defined following IMGT. Highly expanded clones were defined as clonotypes with a frequency above 0.1%. Shannon entropy served as the measure of repertoire diversity, while the Gini coefficient captured V-J evenness. Clonotypes shared by more than one individual were considered public. Through fastp at Q25 and MiXCR, TCRdb rebuilt clones from the public reads, retaining in-frame beta chains. Rows matching on CDR3 protein sequence are summarized as one entry with the most common DNA and genes. The V and J calls here are based on TCRdb, not the publication. The sample table contains approximately 460,000 distinct CDR3 sequences; only one count was recorded for about a sixth of them. The biggest ten clones account for about 10% of the sample.

The same specimen was also included in a second study, on T cells in Graves' hyperthyroidism and ophthalmopathy. From the second report: A patient counted as having stable Graves' hyperthyroidism if no progression to ophthalmopathy occurred over 18 months of follow-up. Hyperthyroidism patients were aged 18 to 65 years and newly diagnosed, with disease duration of less than 2 months. The study excluded patients with uncontrolled infections, other autoimmune diseases, pregnancy or lactation. Diagnoses were established on the basis of clinical symptoms, serum thyroxine and TRAb, thyroid ultrasound, and orbital computed tomography. A first-round RT-PCR of the TCR CDR3 used the HTBI primer set with the Qiagen OneStep RT-PCR kit. Blood samples also contained most of the expanded thyroid clonotypes (frequency above 0.001), which suggests that blood repertoires may reflect thyroid immune responses. A model built on a 13 V-J signature distinguished ophthalmopathy from stable hyperthyroidism, reaching 85% to 90% sensitivity and under 84% specificity in cross-validation and 80%/75% in testing. In validation, the model predicted progression to ophthalmopathy with approximately 71% sensitivity and about 72% specificity, a median of roughly seven months before onset. TCR V-J signatures able to tell the groups apart were searched for in a discovery cohort of 100 patients, of whom under 45 had Graves' ophthalmopathy and 57 had stable Graves' hyperthyroidism. An independent validation cohort of fewer than 20 hyperthyroidism patients and about 15 patients who later progressed to ophthalmopathy tested prospective prediction of ophthalmopathy. The 100 or so discovery patients were randomly split 7:3 into training and test sets. In addition, the study compared T-cell repertoires in thyroid tissue and in blood from over 5 Graves' hyperthyroidism patients. Following sampling, methimazole starting at 30 mg daily was given to hyperthyroidism patients, and high-dose intravenous methylprednisolone was given to ophthalmopathy patients. Libraries were constructed in a second round of multiplex PCR, after which size selection and purification were performed. Libraries were sequenced paired-end with 100 bp reads on an Illumina HiSeq2000. SOAPnuke was used to process the raw data, throwing out any read that contained adapters or uncalled bases, had a mean Phred below 15, or lacked an exact constant-primer or identifier match. High-quality paired reads were merged using COPE v1.2.5, and each unique nucleotide sequence was defined as a clonotype. MiTCR v1.1 was used to align the clonotypes against IMGT TRBV, TRBD and TRBJ reference segments. The analysis was restricted to V-J combinations with a frequency above 0.0001, which together covered just over 99% of the repertoires. A TCS score was defined as the ratio between F50 (clonal expansion) and ExV (chaos), using BLOSUM62-based TCRdist between CDR3 peptides within each V-J. Welch's t-statistics and random forest reduced around 520 V-J features to 13, which were used in a naive Bayes classifier (R e1071). No statistical method was used to set the sample size in advance, and investigators knew the group allocation. TCR Vbeta CDR3 sequencing of 130 to 150 peripheral blood samples (43 ophthalmopathy, 75 hyperthyroidism and about 17 progressor patients) is reported in the paper.

The sequencing here drew on peripheral blood mononuclear cells (PBMCs), taken at new diagnosis, from a patient treated with antithyroid drugs. This TCR came from a woman in her 30s with Graves disease. Donor details come from another sample of the same person, matched by shared clones. The chain couples TRBV7-9 to TRBJ1-5, with no confident D gene call. The encoded CDR3 is CASSLGWNQPQHF. The bases read TGTGCCAGCAGTCTTGGGTGGAATCAGCCCCAGCATTTT.